The 9 T cell receptor beta chains below all came from one sample that was sequenced in a study of T cells in Graves' hyperthyroidism and ophthalmopathy. Amplification targeted TCR beta CDR3 regions from RNA transcripts. The HTBI primer set drove a first-round RT-PCR of the TCR CDR3. TCRdb passed the multiplex PCR reads through MiXCR, listing each CDR3 protein once. The table records approximately 640,000 distinct CDR3 sequences, about a sixth of them present only once. What was sequenced was blood. The receptors come from a woman aged 25 to 45 with Graves' hyperthyroidism.

In this sample, this clonotype turned up a few times. The chain uses TRBV18 and TRBJ1-6, with TRBD1 identical over 7 bases. This CDR3 is built from 13 residues. CDR1 and CDR2 from the germline V gene are KGHSH and LQKENI. J gave up 7 bases and V 8 bases, and 5 bases lay outside the gene matches. The CDR3 here is CASTGDQNSPLHF. In DNA, the CDR3 is TGTGCCAGCACAGGGGACCAAAATTCACCCCTCCACTTT.

This clonotype has at least ten counts. The chain recombines TRBV18 with TRBJ2-5, with D possibly being TRBD1 (5 bases). Between the trimmed V and J ends, which lost 0 bases and 5 bases, there was a span of 7 bases. Germline assignment: CDR1 KGHSH and CDR2 LQKENI. The CDR3 runs to 13 residues. This CDR3 reads CASSPPQDETQYF. CDR3 DNA: TGTGCCAGCTCACCACCACAGGATGAGACCCAGTACTTC.

This clonotype was detected many times. The V and J genes are TRBV28 and TRBJ2-5; the D is unclear. The germline CDR1 and CDR2 sequences are MDHEN and SYDVKM. The CDR3 runs to 16 residues. Trimming pared 5 bases from V and 2 bases from J, leaving 18 bases between. The CDR3 protein is CASSQVQAPRQETQYF. The DNA for the CDR3 is TGTGCCAGCAGTCAGGTTCAGGCCCCGCGTCAAGAGACCCAGTACTTC.

To note about this clonotype: A junction boundary mismatches the germline segment, possibly from a read error. The chain couples TRBV7-3 to TRBJ2-1, with D possibly TRBD2 on 5 matching bases. Per germline, CDR1 SGHTA and CDR2 FQGTGA. This CDR3 region has 13 residues. The CDR3 region has the DNA TGTGTCAGCAGCCGGGATTCCTACAATGAGCAGTTCTTC. It yields the protein CVSSRDSYNEQFF.

This clonotype was seen at least ten times. The genes are TRBV20-1 and TRBJ2-7; D remains ambiguous. Trimming cost V 1 base and J 3 bases, with 4 bases left between them. This CDR3 region has 11 residues. From germline, CDR1 is DFQATT and CDR2 SNEGSKA (reference sequence). CDR3 sequence (DNA): TGCAGTGCTAGAGTTATCTACGAGCAGTACTTC. Amino acid sequence: CSARVIYEQYF.

This clonotype was observed many times. The J gene is TRBJ1-2, the V gene TRBV20-1; D is possibly TRBD1 (5 bases). The CDR3 sequence is 13 residues long. From germline, CDR1 is DFQATT and CDR2 SNEGSKA (reference sequence). CDR3 in amino acids: CSGWAGPNYGYTF. For the CDR3, the DNA is TGCAGCGGATGGGCAGGGCCTAACTATGGCTACACCTTC.

CDR3 DNA: TGCAGTGCTCGTCCGGGGACAGGGACTGAAGCTTTCTTT. This codes for CSARPGTGTEAFF. The chain carries TRBV20-1 and TRBJ1-1; 9 positions agree with TRBD1. CDR3 length: 13 residues. Germline-derived CDR1 and CDR2 are DFQATT and SNEGSKA (reference sequence). Trimming removed 5 bases from V and 5 bases from J; junction bases left unmatched: 6.

This clonotype was seen ten or more times. The J gene is TRBJ1-1, the V gene TRBV28; possibly TRBD1 for D (5 bases). This CDR3 spans 13 amino acids. Per the germline V gene, CDR1 is MDHEN and CDR2 is SYDVKM. The ends were cut back, 2 bases at V and 10 bases at J, with 14 bases in the middle. The CDR3 DNA sequence: TGTGCCAGCAGTTTAGGGCGGCAGGGTGCAGCTTTCTTT. It is translated as CASSLGRQGAAFF.

This clonotype has just a few counts. This chain connects TRBV5-5 to TRBJ2-1; possible D gene TRBD1, 6 bases. Per the germline V gene, CDR1 is SGHKS and CDR2 is YYEKEE (reference sequence). This CDR3 is 14 amino acids long. The V end was cut by 4 bases, the J end by 2 bases, with 10 bases between. CDR3 nucleotide sequence: TGTGCCAGCAGCCAAACAGGGACCTACAATGAGCAGTTCTTC. Protein: CASSQTGTYNEQFF.